Presented here are 2 T cell receptor beta chains from one specimen sequenced in a study of blood T cell repertoires in COVID-19. Sequenced by immunoSEQ multiplex PCR; TCRdb stores in-frame clones only, minus some. The table lists about 270,000 clones, more than 85% of them singletons, with just over 2.5% in the top ten. The sequencing sample was made of peripheral blood. The receptor set was obtained from a person under 30 with COVID-19, enrolled during active disease.

The V call is TRBV29-1, the J call TRBJ2-5; D possibly corresponds to TRBD2 (6 bases). CDR3 length equals 12 residues. Germline loops: CDR1 SQVTM, CDR2 ANQGSEA. Trimming removed 3 bases from V and 3 bases from J, with 8 bases in between. The CDR3 DNA follows: TGCAGCGTTGATGTAGCGGAAGAGACCCAGTACTTC. This codes for CSVDVAEETQYF.

V gene TRBV27 combines with J gene TRBJ1-5; 7 bases are a match to TRBD1. CDR1 and CDR2 (germline): MNHEY, SMNVEV (reference sequence). J was trimmed by 5 bases and V by 4 bases; bases with no gene match: 11. The CDR3 loop spans 16 amino acids. The CDR3: CASSSSPGRGDQPQHF. For the CDR3, the DNA is TGTGCCAGCAGTTCATCCCCCGGCAGGGGGGATCAGCCCCAGCATTTT.